These T cell receptor beta chains were read from a single sample in a study of identical twins. Using its own MiXCR run on the 5' RACE reads, TCRdb lists one record per CDR3 protein. The sample shows fewer than 650,000 distinct CDR3 sequences, 7.1% of them seen only once. The same data also contributed to another study, on yellow fever vaccine responses in identical twins.

Sequenced sample: PBMCs. The receptor set was obtained from a woman between 18 and 30 years old in good health. CDR3s include the opening cysteine and the closing phenylalanine or tryptophan. Each record gives: D gene, V gene, clone size, J gene, CDR3 DNA, CDR3 protein. A D gene is named only where the DNA matches it firmly. Expanded clones get a size class; other rows say once, few or many, or leave the size out.

-	TRBV12-3/TRBV12-4	many	TRBJ1-2	TGTGCCAGCACCTCATCTGGGGGGTATGGCTACACCTTC	CASTSSGGYGYTF
TRBD2	TRBV11-1	few	TRBJ2-5	TGTGCCAGCAGCTCCTTAGGACTAGCGGGGGCCCTAACACAAGAGACCCAGTACTTC	CASSSLGLAGALTQETQYF
TRBD2	TRBV6-2/TRBV6-3	few	TRBJ2-1	TGTGCCAGCAACCCCGGGACTAGCGGGATTGGTGAGCAGTTCTTC	CASNPGTSGIGEQFF
-	TRBV11-3	many	TRBJ2-2	TGTGCCAGCAGCCTCCTTGGAGGCGGGATGAACACCGGGGAGCTGTTTTTT	CASSLLGGGMNTGELFF
TRBD2	TRBV28	few	TRBJ2-3	TGTGCCAGCAGTTTAGCGGGAGCGGAAGATACGCAGTATTTT	CASSLAGAEDTQYF
-	TRBV19	-	TRBJ1-4	TGTGCCAGTAGTTTGGACTCCAAAAGGGAAAAACTGTTTTTT	CASSLDSKREKLFF
-	TRBV12-3/TRBV12-4	few	TRBJ1-2	TGTGCCAGCAGTTCACAGGGTTTAGCTGGCTACACCTTC	CASSSQGLAGYTF
-	TRBV5-1	many	TRBJ2-7	TGCGCCAGCAGCTTTCGGGACAACTCCTACGAGCAGTACTTC	CASSFRDNSYEQYF
TRBD2	TRBV6-5	-	TRBJ2-1	TGTGCCAGCAGTTACATGGGACTAGCGTCTGAGCAGTTCTTC	CASSYMGLASEQFF
TRBD2	TRBV3-1	-	TRBJ2-7	TGTGCCTGCAGCCAAGGGACTAGCGGGACGTACGAGCAGTACTTC	CACSQGTSGTYEQYF
TRBD1	TRBV20-1	few	TRBJ1-1	TGCAGTGCTAGAGATCGCGACAGGGGGAACTACCGTGAAGCTTTCTTT	CSARDRDRGNYREAFF
-	TRBV11-2	-	TRBJ2-5	TGTGCCAGCAGCTTAGGGGCCGCAGAGACCCAGTACTTC	CASSLGAAETQYF
-	TRBV5-1	few	TRBJ1-2	TGCGCCAGCAGCCTTGGACACGCCACTAACTATGGCTACACCTTC	CASSLGHATNYGYTF
-	TRBV10-3	many	TRBJ1-5	TGTGCCAGCAGGGGTTTCGATCAGCCCCAGCATTTT	CASRGFDQPQHF
-	TRBV14	-	TRBJ1-2	TGTGCCAGCAGCCAAGAGCATGGAAGGGGCTATGGCTACACCTTC	CASSQEHGRGYGYTF
-	TRBV7-3	-	TRBJ2-1	TGTGCCAGCAGCTTAAGGGGACAAACCTACAATGAGCAGTTCTTC	CASSLRGQTYNEQFF
-	TRBV9	few	TRBJ2-2	TGTGCCAGCAGCGTAGGAACGGGGGTGGCGGCCGGGGAGCTGTTTTTT	CASSVGTGVAAGELFF
TRBD1	TRBV3-1	many	TRBJ1-3	TGTGCCAGCAGCCAAGACGTGACAGGGCTCGGAGGAAACACCATATATTTT	CASSQDVTGLGGNTIYF
TRBD1	TRBV20-1	few	TRBJ2-3	TGCAGTGCTAGAGACCGACAGGGGGCGCGCACAGATACGCAGTATTTT	CSARDRQGARTDTQYF
TRBD1	TRBV4-1	-	TRBJ2-5	TGCGCCAGCAGCCAGCCGCGACAGGGGCTTAGTGGAGAGACCCAGTACTTC	CASSQPRQGLSGETQYF
TRBD2	TRBV7-9	few	TRBJ2-2	TGTGCCAGCAGCTTAGTCGGGGGGGCCGCCGGGGAGCTGTTTTTT	CASSLVGGAAGELFF
TRBD2	TRBV6-5	few	TRBJ2-1	TGTGCCAGCAGTTACGGTAGCGGGAGGGCCTTTTACAATGAGCAGTTCTTC	CASSYGSGRAFYNEQFF
-	TRBV27	few	TRBJ2-3	TGTGCCAGCAGTGAGATTCGGGGGCCCTCAGATACGCAGTATTTT	CASSEIRGPSDTQYF
-	TRBV5-1	many	TRBJ1-1	TGCGCCAGCAGCATCGGACGGAAGAACACTGAAGCTTTCTTT	CASSIGRKNTEAFF
TRBD2	TRBV9	-	TRBJ2-1	TGTGCCAGCAGCGCCCTCCTATATGGACTAGCGGGAGTAAGCTCCTACAATGAGCAGTTCTTC	CASSALLYGLAGVSSYNEQFF
-	TRBV14	few	TRBJ2-3	TGTGCCAGCTCTCTCGGACCAGCTTTTCAAGATACGCAGTATTTT	CASSLGPAFQDTQYF
-	TRBV6-5	many	TRBJ1-2	TGTGCCAGCAGTTCCCTCGCCAGGGGACCCTATGGCTACACCTTC	CASSSLARGPYGYTF
-	TRBV28	-	TRBJ2-3	TGTGCCAGCAGTCCTCTCAGCGGGACACTAAGATCAGATACGCAGTATTTT	CASSPLSGTLRSDTQYF
TRBD1	TRBV29-1	few	TRBJ1-2	TGCAGCGCTGACAGGGGGCGCGGTGACTATGGCTACACCTTC	CSADRGRGDYGYTF
TRBD2	TRBV29-1	few	TRBJ2-7	TGCAGCGTTGCTAGCGGGGATTCCTACGAGCAGTACTTC	CSVASGDSYEQYF
-	TRBV12-3/TRBV12-4	-	TRBJ1-1	TGTGCCAGCAGTTTCTATATCGGGGGGCCGAGGGCTGAAGCTTTCTTT	CASSFYIGGPRAEAFF
-	TRBV19	few	TRBJ1-1	TGTGCCAGTTCCTCGGGTAGATCAAACACTGAAGCTTTCTTT	CASSSGRSNTEAFF
-	TRBV10-3	few	TRBJ2-1	TGTGCCATCAGTGATCCGGCGGGGAATACACCCAATGAGCAGTTCTTC	CAISDPAGNTPNEQFF
TRBD1	TRBV6-1	-	TRBJ2-7	TGTGCCAGCAGCCGCACCCCGGGACAGGGGGGTAACGAGCAGTACTTC	CASSRTPGQGGNEQYF
TRBD1	TRBV4-1	few	TRBJ1-3	TGCGCCAGCAGCAACCCGACAGGGGAAAAAGAAAACACCATATATTTT	CASSNPTGEKENTIYF
TRBD2	TRBV27	-	TRBJ2-6	TGTGCCAGCAGTTTCTGGCGGGAGGGAGCTGGGGCCAACGTCCTGACTTTC	CASSFWREGAGANVLTF
-	TRBV5-1	many	TRBJ1-1	TGCGCCAGCAGCTTGGCCGGGGGGGCAGGAACTGAAGCTTTCTTT	CASSLAGGAGTEAFF
-	TRBV12-5	-	TRBJ2-1	TGTGCTAGTGATTGGGAAGGCCCGCAGTTCTTC	CASDWEGPQFF
TRBD2	TRBV6-5	-	TRBJ2-5	TGTGCCAGCAGTTACTCGCAGCGGGGGGGTTACCAAGAGACCCAGTACTTC	CASSYSQRGGYQETQYF
-	TRBV20-1	-	TRBJ2-1	TGCAGTGCTATAGCCTCGGACTGGAACAATGAGCAGTTCTTC	CSAIASDWNNEQFF
TRBD1	TRBV7-3	few	TRBJ1-1	TGTGCCAGCAGCTTATCCCAGGGGGCGCCCACTGAAGCTTTCTTT	CASSLSQGAPTEAFF
-	TRBV9	-	TRBJ2-2	TGTGCCAGCAGCGTAACTAGGAATACGAACACCGGGGAGCTGTTTTTT	CASSVTRNTNTGELFF
-	TRBV5-1	few	TRBJ2-5	TGCGCCAGCAGCTTGGCCTCGGCAGGAAAAGAGACCCAGTACTTC	CASSLASAGKETQYF
TRBD2	TRBV11-2	-	TRBJ2-5	TGTGCCAGCAGCTTTGGGACTAGCGTTGGGGAGACCCAGTACTTC	CASSFGTSVGETQYF
-	TRBV10-3	many	TRBJ1-5	TGTGCCATCAGTGAGTCTACAGTTTCTCAGCCCCAGCATTTT	CAISESTVSQPQHF
-	TRBV29-1	-	TRBJ1-1	TGCAGCGTCGACTTCGGGAGAAACACTGAAGCTTTCTTT	CSVDFGRNTEAFF
TRBD2	TRBV20-1	-	TRBJ2-1	TGCAGTGCTAGAGCCCGAGTAGCGGGAGGGCTGGGGTACAATGAGCAGTTCTTC	CSARARVAGGLGYNEQFF
TRBD2	TRBV9	-	TRBJ2-7	TGTGCCAGCAGCACCCGGGGGGTCCCCTACGAGCAGTACTTC	CASSTRGVPYEQYF
-	TRBV25-1	-	TRBJ1-3	TGTGCCATAAAAAGTGTCCTCTCTGGAAACACCATATATTTT	CAIKSVLSGNTIYF
-	TRBV12-3/TRBV12-4	few	TRBJ2-5	TGTGCCAGCAGTTTACCCGGGGGCTATGCGGGGACCCAGTACTTC	CASSLPGGYAGTQYF
TRBD1	TRBV5-1	few	TRBJ2-1	TGCGCCAGCAGTCTTGACAGGGGTCTTGAGCAGTTCTTC	CASSLDRGLEQFF